A selection of T cell receptor beta chains follows, all from one sample in a study of cytomegalovirus exposure and HLA in healthy donors. TCRdb keeps only in-frame clones here, not all; method: immunoSEQ multiplex PCR. The data show some 160,000 clones, around four fifths seen once. Sequenced input: PBMCs. These TCRs come from a male donor in good health and CMV-seronegative. The CDR3 runs from the conserved cysteine through the conserved F or W. D genes are given only for firm matches. Clone size is shown for a subset of rows, as once, few, many or a class of expanded clone.

d_gene,v_gene,j_gene,abundance,CDR3nt,CDR3aa
TRBD2,TRBV10-3,TRBJ2-1,.,TGTGCCATCGACGCGGGAGACAATGAGCAGTTCTTC,CAIDAGDNEQFF
TRBD2,TRBV6-1,TRBJ2-7,.,TGTGCCAGCAGTGATGGACTAGCGGTGAGCTCCTACGAGCAGTACTTC,CASSDGLAVSSYEQYF
.,TRBV29-1,TRBJ2-7,.,TGCAGCGTTGAACAGTTTTACGAGCAGTACTTC,CSVEQFYEQYF
TRBD2,TRBV9,TRBJ2-3,.,TGTGCCAGCAGCGTAGCAGCGGGGAGGTCAGATACGCAGTATTTT,CASSVAAGRSDTQYF
TRBD1,TRBV5-6,TRBJ1-1,.,TGTGCCAGCAGCGGGACAGGGGGTGAAGCTTTCTTT,CASSGTGGEAFF
TRBD2,TRBV19,TRBJ2-1,once,TGTGCCAGTAGATTAGGGACTAGCGGATACAATGAGCAGTTCTTC,CASRLGTSGYNEQFF
.,TRBV9,TRBJ2-5,.,TGTGCCAGCAGCGTAAGCGGCGGAGGGGAGACCCAGTACTTC,CASSVSGGGETQYF
TRBD1,TRBV15,TRBJ1-1,.,TGTGCCACCAGTCCGACAGGGCAGAACACTGAAGCTTTCTTT,CATSPTGQNTEAFF
.,TRBV4-2,TRBJ2-7,.,TGTGCCAGCAGCCGGGACCAGGGGAACGAGCAGTACTTC,CASSRDQGNEQYF
TRBD1,TRBV7-9,TRBJ2-2,.,TGTGCCAGCAGCTCCGGACAGGGGGCGAGCACCGGGGAGCTGTTTTTT,CASSSGQGASTGELFF
TRBD1,TRBV18,TRBJ2-7,.,TGTGCCAGCTCACCGGGACAGGGGGGCTCCTACGAGCAGTACTTC,CASSPGQGGSYEQYF
.,TRBV9,TRBJ2-5,.,TGTGCCAGCAGCCTCGTCGACTCCTACCCAGAGACCCAGTACTTC,CASSLVDSYPETQYF
.,TRBV15,TRBJ2-1,.,TGTGCCACCAGCCTTCCCCTAGCGAATGAGCAGTTCTTC,CATSLPLANEQFF
.,TRBV19,TRBJ2-2,.,TGTGCCAGTAGTAGCAGGGGCGGCGGGGAGCTGTTTTTT,CASSSRGGGELFF
TRBD1,TRBV4-2,TRBJ2-7,.,TGTGCCAGCAGCCAAGATCCCGGGACAGGGGGCTACGAGCAGTACTTC,CASSQDPGTGGYEQYF
.,TRBV5-1,TRBJ2-7,.,TGCGCCAGCAGCGTGGACGCCCGGTACGAGCAGTACTTC,CASSVDARYEQYF
TRBD2,TRBV9,TRBJ2-1,once,TGTGCCAGCAGCAAAGGACTAGATATTTACAATGAGCAGTTCTTC,CASSKGLDIYNEQFF
TRBD2,TRBV5-1,TRBJ2-3,.,TGCGCCAGCAGCTTGGCGGGGGGAAGCACAGATACGCAGTATTTT,CASSLAGGSTDTQYF
.,TRBV4-2,TRBJ2-4,.,TGTGCCAGCAGCCAAGAAGCGGGTCTAGCCAAAAACATTCAGTACTTC,CASSQEAGLAKNIQYF
.,TRBV5-5,TRBJ2-3,.,TGTGCCAGCAGTAAAGGACTAACGGGAGAGTTAGATACGCAGTATTTT,CASSKGLTGELDTQYF
.,TRBV6-1,TRBJ1-2,once,TGTGCCAGCAGTGTTGGGACAACCTATGGCTACACCTTC,CASSVGTTYGYTF
.,TRBV19,TRBJ1-5,.,TGTGCCAGTAGTCGACAGGTTTATAGCAATCAGCCCCAGCATTTT,CASSRQVYSNQPQHF
.,TRBV25-1,TRBJ2-1,.,TGTGCCAGCACACAGGGTCAGGGGTTAGTGGATGAGCAGTTCTTC,CASTQGQGLVDEQFF
TRBD2,TRBV5-1,TRBJ2-1,.,TGCGCCAGCAGCCCCCGACTAGCGGGTCACGGGGATGAGCAGTTCTTC,CASSPRLAGHGDEQFF
.,TRBV5-1,TRBJ2-5,.,TGCGCCAGCAGCCCCAACTCCGCGGGTCGAGAGACCCAGTACTTC,CASSPNSAGRETQYF
.,TRBV7-9,TRBJ2-5,.,TGTGCCAGCAGCCCTTGGTTCAGCGGCTACGCAAGGGACCAGTACTTC,CASSPWFSGYARDQYF
TRBD1,TRBV5-1,TRBJ1-2,.,TGCGCCAGCAGCTCGGGACAGAACTATGGCTACACCTTC,CASSSGQNYGYTF
.,TRBV7-2,TRBJ1-1,.,TGTGCCAGCAGCTTATTCGGGTCGAACACTGAAGCTTTCTTT,CASSLFGSNTEAFF
TRBD1,TRBV6-5,TRBJ1-6,.,TGTGCCAGCAGTCCTCCGGACAGGGCTAATTCACCCCTCCACTTT,CASSPPDRANSPLHF
TRBD1,TRBV5-4,TRBJ1-1,.,TGTGCCAGCAGCCCTCGGGACAGCCGGAACACTGAAGCTTTCTTT,CASSPRDSRNTEAFF
TRBD2,TRBV5-4,TRBJ2-4,.,TGTGCCAGCAGCTTACCGGTGGCTAGCGGAAACCTAGCCAAAAACATTCAGTACTTC,CASSLPVASGNLAKNIQYF
TRBD1,TRBV29-1,TRBJ1-1,.,TGCAGCGTTGCGAGACAGGGGAACACTGAAGCTTTCTTT,CSVARQGNTEAFF
TRBD2,TRBV11-3,TRBJ2-3,.,TGTGCCAGCAGCTTAAGTTCGGCGGGGGGGTATGATACGCAGTATTTT,CASSLSSAGGYDTQYF
TRBD2,TRBV18,TRBJ2-3,.,TGTGCCAGCTCCAACCCGAGTGGGAGGGCTTACGATACGCAGTATTTT,CASSNPSGRAYDTQYF
TRBD2,TRBV7-2,TRBJ2-2,.,TGTGCCAGCAGCTTAGCGCCCACGGGGGGCACCGGGGAGCTGTTTTTT,CASSLAPTGGTGELFF
.,TRBV11-2,TRBJ2-7,.,TGTGCCAGCAGCTTAGTTGACAGCCGCTACGAGCAGTACTTC,CASSLVDSRYEQYF
.,TRBV6-1,TRBJ1-1,.,TGTGCCAGCAGCGAAGTTGCATGGGCTTCGTCCTGGGAGACTGAAGCTTTCTTT,CASSEVAWASSWETEAFF
.,TRBV4-1,TRBJ1-6,.,TGCGCCAGCAGCCAAGAGAGCTCCTATAATTCACCCCTCCACTTT,CASSQESSYNSPLHF
TRBD1,TRBV27,TRBJ1-2,.,TGTGCCAGCAGTTTAACGACAGGGAATGGCTACACCTTC,CASSLTTGNGYTF
TRBD1,TRBV7-2,TRBJ1-5,.,TGTGCCAGCAGCCACCCATCGCCAGGGGGAGAGCCCCAGCATTTT,CASSHPSPGGEPQHF
.,TRBV5-4,TRBJ1-2,.,TGTGCCAGCAGCTTGGACCCAGGGTATGGCTACACCTTC,CASSLDPGYGYTF
TRBD1,TRBV6-5,TRBJ2-3,.,TGTGCCAGCAGCCCTACAGGGGCTAGCACAGATACGCAGTATTTT,CASSPTGASTDTQYF
.,TRBV28,TRBJ1-6,once,TGTGCCAGCAGTCCTAATTCCTCACCCCTCCACTTT,CASSPNSSPLHF
.,TRBV7-9,TRBJ2-7,.,TGTGCCAGCAGCCCCGACAGGATCTACGAGCAGTACTTC,CASSPDRIYEQYF
.,TRBV12-2,TRBJ2-7,.,TGTGCAAGTCGATGCTGGGGGGGGACCTACGAGCAGTACTTC,CASRCWGGTYEQYF
TRBD1,TRBV5-4,TRBJ1-1,.,TGTGCCAGCAGCACCGAACAGGGGGCGAACACTGAAGCTTTCTTT,CASSTEQGANTEAFF
.,TRBV18,TRBJ2-5,.,TGTGCCAGCTCCCTGTACCAAGAGACCCAGTACTTC,CASSLYQETQYF
TRBD2,TRBV7-9,TRBJ2-1,.,TGTGCCATCCCGGGGGAGCGGGAGGCCAATGAGCAGTTCTTC,CAIPGEREANEQFF
TRBD1,TRBV6-6,TRBJ1-2,.,TGTGCCAGCAGTTACGACAGGGGGCAGGGCTACACCTTC,CASSYDRGQGYTF
TRBD1,TRBV19,TRBJ1-2,.,TGTGCCAGTAGCCCGGGACAGGGGAGAGCTAACTATGGCTACACCTTC,CASSPGQGRANYGYTF
TRBD1,TRBV7-6,TRBJ1-2,.,TGTGCCAGCAGCTTATATGGAGGGGACAGCTATGGCTACACCTTC,CASSLYGGDSYGYTF
.,TRBV7-2,TRBJ1-6,once,TGTGCCAGCAGCCTTCATAATTCACCCCTCCACTTT,CASSLHNSPLHF
.,TRBV7-2,TRBJ1-5,.,TGTGCCAGCAGCTTCGACTATAGCAATCAGCCCCAGCATTTT,CASSFDYSNQPQHF